The rows below give T cell receptor beta chains drawn from one sample of a study of shared T cell receptors in the human thymus. Only in-frame clones appear in the TCRdb table, and some are missing; sequencing was by immunoSEQ multiplex PCR. The data show more than 550,000 clones, more than 75% seen once. The sample was also linked to a second study, of human thymus T cells.

Sequenced sample: thymocytes. These receptors all stem from a boy younger than two with a congenital heart defect. Both conserved end residues are part of each CDR3. The D gene is left open where the match is weak. The size of a clone is reported for some rows only, either as once, few or many, or as a class for expanded clones.

CDR3aa: CASSLIAESYEQYF; CDR3nt: TGCGCCAGCAGTCTAATAGCGGAATCCTACGAGCAGTACTTC; j_gene: TRBJ2-7; abundance: -; d_gene: -; v_gene: TRBV10-2
CDR3aa: CASSLGRDSGNTIYF; CDR3nt: TGTGCCAGCAGTTTAGGTCGGGACTCTGGAAACACCATATATTTT; j_gene: TRBJ1-3; abundance: -; d_gene: -; v_gene: TRBV28
CDR3aa: CASSHHRGGLYNEQFF; CDR3nt: TGCGCCAGCAGCCATCACCGGGGGGGCCTGTACAATGAGCAGTTCTTC; j_gene: TRBJ2-1; abundance: -; d_gene: TRBD2; v_gene: TRBV4-3
CDR3aa: CASSGGWLGPHRRSPLHF; CDR3nt: TGTGCCAGCAGTGGAGGATGGTTGGGGCCCCATCGTCGTTCACCCCTCCACTTT; j_gene: TRBJ1-6; abundance: -; d_gene: -; v_gene: TRBV25-1
CDR3aa: CAITSGTSGGAPSDTQYF; CDR3nt: TGTGCCATCACCTCCGGAACTAGCGGGGGGGCCCCTTCAGATACGCAGTATTTT; j_gene: TRBJ2-3; abundance: once; d_gene: TRBD2; v_gene: TRBV10-3
CDR3aa: CASSEVSRGFHEKLFF; CDR3nt: TGTGCCAGCAGTGAAGTATCAAGGGGCTTTCATGAAAAACTGTTTTTT; j_gene: TRBJ1-4; abundance: -; d_gene: -; v_gene: TRBV2
CDR3aa: CASSLYHMGGQAENTEAFF; CDR3nt: TGTGCCAGCAGCTTATACCATATGGGAGGGCAGGCGGAGAACACTGAAGCTTTCTTT; j_gene: TRBJ1-1; abundance: -; d_gene: -; v_gene: TRBV7-2
CDR3aa: CASSPTRTSVSEQFF; CDR3nt: TGTGCCAGCAGCCCCACCCGGACTAGCGTGAGTGAGCAGTTCTTC; j_gene: TRBJ2-1; abundance: -; d_gene: TRBD2; v_gene: TRBV7-3
CDR3aa: CASSFPDTF; CDR3nt: TGTGCCAGCAGCTTTCCGGACACCTTC; j_gene: TRBJ1-2; abundance: -; d_gene: -; v_gene: TRBV7-9
CDR3aa: CAWSVPSGATYSYNEQFF; CDR3nt: TGTGCCTGGAGTGTACCCAGCGGGGCAACTTACTCCTACAATGAGCAGTTCTTC; j_gene: TRBJ2-1; abundance: -; d_gene: TRBD2; v_gene: TRBV30
CDR3aa: CASSARDRIIGEQYF; CDR3nt: TGTGCCAGCAGCGCCAGGGACAGGATCATTGGGGAGCAGTACTTC; j_gene: TRBJ2-7; abundance: -; d_gene: TRBD1; v_gene: TRBV11-3
CDR3aa: CITNLTPQFF; CDR3nt: TGCATCACCAATCTGACTCCTCAGTTCTTC; j_gene: TRBJ2-1; abundance: -; d_gene: -; v_gene: TRBV29-1
CDR3aa: CASSSGGLLREQFF; CDR3nt: TGTGCCAGCAGTTCTGGAGGCCTCCTTAGGGAGCAGTTCTTC; j_gene: TRBJ2-1; abundance: -; d_gene: -; v_gene: TRBV6-5
CDR3aa: CASGTGLAGVETQYF; CDR3nt: TGTGCCAGCGGTACGGGACTAGCGGGGGTGGAGACCCAGTACTTC; j_gene: TRBJ2-5; abundance: -; d_gene: TRBD2; v_gene: TRBV9
CDR3aa: CASSQWTGEAFF; CDR3nt: TGTGCCAGCAGCCAATGGACAGGGGAAGCTTTCTTT; j_gene: TRBJ1-1; abundance: -; d_gene: TRBD1; v_gene: TRBV7-9
CDR3aa: CATRESLTQHF; CDR3nt: TGTGCCACCAGGGAGTCTCTTACCCAGCATTTT; j_gene: TRBJ1-5; abundance: -; d_gene: -; v_gene: TRBV15
CDR3aa: CASSPLVRENNEQFF; CDR3nt: TGTGCCAGCAGCCCTCTGGTTAGGGAGAATAATGAGCAGTTCTTC; j_gene: TRBJ2-1; abundance: -; d_gene: -; v_gene: TRBV21-1
CDR3aa: CSVEGQTGHSYEQYF; CDR3nt: TGCAGCGTTGAAGGCCAAACAGGACATTCCTACGAGCAGTACTTC; j_gene: TRBJ2-7; abundance: -; d_gene: -; v_gene: TRBV29-1
CDR3aa: CASSLSDKQETQYF; CDR3nt: TGTGCCAGCAGCTTGTCGGACAAGCAAGAGACCCAGTACTTC; j_gene: TRBJ2-5; abundance: -; d_gene: -; v_gene: TRBV5-6
CDR3aa: CASSLVRDTEAFF; CDR3nt: TGCGCCAGCAGCTTGGTTCGGGACACTGAAGCTTTCTTT; j_gene: TRBJ1-1; abundance: -; d_gene: -; v_gene: TRBV5-1
CDR3aa: CASSYSNEQYF; CDR3nt: TGTGCCAGCAGTTACTCCAACGAGCAGTACTTC; j_gene: TRBJ2-7; abundance: -; d_gene: -; v_gene: TRBV6-5
CDR3aa: CASSYSLRGSEQYF; CDR3nt: TGTGCCAGCAGTTACTCGCTCCGGGGTAGCGAGCAGTACTTC; j_gene: TRBJ2-7; abundance: -; d_gene: -; v_gene: TRBV6-5
CDR3aa: CASSPNRHNEQFF; CDR3nt: TGTGCCAGCTCACCAAACAGACACAATGAGCAGTTCTTC; j_gene: TRBJ2-1; abundance: -; d_gene: -; v_gene: TRBV18
CDR3aa: CASRFIYGYTF; CDR3nt: TGTGCCAGCAGATTCATTTATGGCTACACCTTC; j_gene: TRBJ1-2; abundance: -; d_gene: -; v_gene: TRBV28
CDR3aa: CASSKRGGQSNEQFF; CDR3nt: TGTGCCAGCAGTAAAAGGGGCGGACAGTCCAATGAGCAGTTCTTC; j_gene: TRBJ2-1; abundance: -; d_gene: -; v_gene: TRBV2
CDR3aa: CASSLGVFMGLTNEKLFF; CDR3nt: TGCGCCAGCAGCCTGGGGGTCTTTATGGGGCTTACTAATGAAAAACTGTTTTTT; j_gene: TRBJ1-4; abundance: -; d_gene: -; v_gene: TRBV5-1
CDR3aa: CASSRYKGEQYF; CDR3nt: TGTGCCAGCAGCCGCTACAAGGGGGAGCAGTACTTC; j_gene: TRBJ2-7; abundance: -; d_gene: -; v_gene: TRBV7-2
CDR3aa: CASSLVLQETQYF; CDR3nt: TGTGCCAGCAGCTTGGTCCTCCAAGAGACCCAGTACTTC; j_gene: TRBJ2-5; abundance: -; d_gene: -; v_gene: TRBV5-4
CDR3aa: CAWSVTTSVYTDTQYF; CDR3nt: TGTGCCTGGAGTGTCACGACTAGCGTTTACACAGATACGCAGTATTTT; j_gene: TRBJ2-3; abundance: -; d_gene: TRBD2; v_gene: TRBV30
CDR3aa: CASSPDRLVQPQHF; CDR3nt: TGTGCCAGTAGTCCCGACAGGCTAGTTCAGCCCCAGCATTTT; j_gene: TRBJ1-5; abundance: -; d_gene: -; v_gene: TRBV19
CDR3aa: CASSVPSPGTSRPDTQYF; CDR3nt: TGTGCCAGCAGCGTACCCTCGCCGGGGACTAGCCGTCCAGATACGCAGTATTTT; j_gene: TRBJ2-3; abundance: once; d_gene: TRBD2; v_gene: TRBV9
CDR3aa: CASSFPPGLADEQYF; CDR3nt: TGTGCCAGCAGTTTTCCCCCGGGACTAGCTGACGAGCAGTACTTC; j_gene: TRBJ2-7; abundance: -; d_gene: TRBD2; v_gene: TRBV7-2
CDR3aa: CSVGWVEDEQFF; CDR3nt: TGCAGCGTTGGCTGGGTCGAGGATGAGCAGTTCTTC; j_gene: TRBJ2-1; abundance: -; d_gene: -; v_gene: TRBV29-1
CDR3aa: CASKAGGGDIQYF; CDR3nt: TGTGCCAGCAAGGCGGGAGGGGGGGACATTCAGTACTTC; j_gene: TRBJ2-4; abundance: -; d_gene: TRBD2; v_gene: TRBV6-6